The clone carrying this T cell receptor beta chain was seen a handful of times. This entry is derived from a study of OX40 agonist ivuxolimab in advanced cancers. Study overall: Clinicians treated patients with ivuxolimab, an agonistic anti-OX40 (CD134) antibody. Intravenous ivuxolimab was administered to patients every 2 weeks at 0.01 to 10 mg/kg. Age averaged around 58 years (range about 20 to 79), and more than 80% were male. Checkpoint inhibitors had been given previously to approximately 41% of patients.

Germline CDR1 reads MNHNS; CDR2 reads SASEGT. The V end was cut by 7 bases, the J end by 0 bases, with 9 bases between. This CDR3 has 13 amino acids. Clones were read by immunoSEQ multiplex PCR, and TCRdb kept only the in-frame ones, dropping some. The sample includes about 67,000 clones, around 83% of them seen just once. V usage is TRBV6-1 and J usage is TRBJ1-1, with D uncertain. This TCR was sampled from an adult with an advanced solid tumor such as melanoma, head and neck, liver or kidney cancer. Sequencing was performed on CD4+ or CD8+ T cells sorted from blood, taken in a trial of the OX40 agonist ivuxolimab. This chain's CDR3 is CASKKELNTEAFF. CDR3 DNA sequence: TGTGCCAGCAAAAAAGAGTTGAACACTGAAGCTTTCTTT.